These T cell receptor beta chains were read from a single sample in a study of identical twins. TCRdb re-derived calls from the 5' RACE reads in MiXCR, one entry per CDR3 protein. The data show around 1.7 million distinct CDR3 sequences, around 33% seen once. The specimen sequenced was cord blood. The receptors here all came from a newborn girl in good health. CDR3s include the opening cysteine and the closing phenylalanine or tryptophan.

length: 15
V: TRBV7-2
J: TRBJ2-3
CDR3: CASSLGGGALDTQYF

length: 16
V: TRBV15
J: TRBJ1-6
CDR3: CATSRDLGTIESPLHF

length: 12
V: TRBV12-3/TRBV12-4
J: TRBJ2-5
CDR3: CASTPGAGKQYF

length: 16
V: TRBV18
J: TRBJ1-1
CDR3: CASSPFSHRGSTEAFF

length: 11
V: TRBV29-1
J: TRBJ2-3
CDR3: CSDRGPDTQYF

length: 14
V: TRBV5-1
J: TRBJ2-2
CDR3: CASGTGANTGELFF

length: 18
V: TRBV2
J: TRBJ2-1
CDR3: CASSERLSGSGSYNEQFF

length: 12
V: TRBV10-3
J: TRBJ2-3
CDR3: CAISESADTQYF

length: 16
V: TRBV3-1
J: TRBJ1-5
CDR3: CASSQVFGRDHQPQHF

length: 11
V: TRBV10-3
J: TRBJ1-2
CDR3: CAIKGLEGYTF

length: 14
V: TRBV4-1
J: NA
CDR3: CASSHQGGQETQFF

length: 15
V: TRBV14
J: TRBJ2-1
CDR3: CASSQVLGVRPMQSF

length: 17
V: TRBV13
J: TRBJ1-1
CDR3: CASSLRDRGLLNTEAFF

length: 17
V: TRBV5-1
J: TRBJ2-3
CDR3: CASSLGPGRWSTDTQYF

length: 17
V: TRBV11-2
J: TRBJ2-3
CDR3: CASSLDFIYVNTDTQYF

length: 21
V: TRBV5-5
J: TRBJ2-6
CDR3: CASSTKPPGGLALSGANVLTF

length: 17
V: TRBV6-6
J: NA
CDR3: CASSYPTSGSLYNEQYF

length: 16
V: TRBV6-1
J: TRBJ1-4
CDR3: CASSGGLTGRNEKLFF

length: 16
V: TRBV5-1
J: TRBJ1-2
CDR3: CASSSHGTPANYGYTF

length: 16
V: TRBV6-6
J: TRBJ1-1
CDR3: CASSSPVEVRNTEAFF

length: 14
V: TRBV7-2
J: NA
CDR3: CASSTVGIQETQYF

length: 14
V: TRBV20-1
J: TRBJ2-5
CDR3: CSAAVPPPQETQYF

length: 15
V: TRBV13
J: TRBJ2-3
CDR3: CASSLGSRGGDTQYF

length: 13
V: TRBV12-3/TRBV12-4
J: TRBJ1-1
CDR3: CASSPVSYTEAFF

length: 14
V: TRBV15
J: TRBJ2-7
CDR3: CATSTIRGRDEQYF

length: 14
V: TRBV29-1
J: TRBJ1-2
CDR3: CSVEDEGLDYGYTF

length: 10
V: TRBV29-1
J: TRBJ2-5
CDR3: CVGGGNEQYF

length: 14
V: TRBV12-3/TRBV12-4
J: TRBJ2-7
CDR3: CASSFGGLLYEQYF

length: 15
V: TRBV6-1
J: TRBJ2-7
CDR3: CASSEAQGWGYEQYF

length: 13
V: TRBV7-9
J: TRBJ1-2
CDR3: CATRGGGDYGYTF

length: 15
V: TRBV5-1
J: TRBJ1-1
CDR3: CASSKRQGANTEAFF

length: 15
V: TRBV12-3/TRBV12-4
J: TRBJ1-6
CDR3: CASSSTGLGNSPLHF

length: 15
V: TRBV7-9
J: TRBJ2-7
CDR3: CASSLAASVGYEQSF

length: 16
V: TRBV18
J: TRBJ1-1
CDR3: CASSPWTGLMNTEAFF

length: 14
V: TRBV5-5
J: TRBJ2-7
CDR3: CASSLGVREFEQYF

length: 16
V: TRBV7-9
J: TRBJ1-2
CDR3: CASSPNSGPRNYGYTF

length: 15
V: TRBV5-1
J: TRBJ2-7
CDR3: CASSILDSKYNEQYF

length: 15
V: TRBV5-4
J: TRBJ2-7
CDR3: CASSRTGLGSYEQYF

length: 13
V: TRBV27
J: TRBJ1-6
CDR3: CASSGQGSSPLHF

length: 16
V: TRBV5-1
J: TRBJ2-1
CDR3: CASSPSAESSYNEQFF

length: 18
V: TRBV11-2
J: TRBJ2-1
CDR3: CASSLGTGGGRTNNEQFF

length: 14
V: TRBV9
J: TRBJ2-1
CDR3: CASSPGQGAYEQFF

length: 11
V: TRBV6-1
J: TRBJ1-2
CDR3: CASSAVPFYTF

length: 15
V: TRBV5-1
J: TRBJ2-5
CDR3: CASSLAALYQETQYF

length: 17
V: TRBV7-2
J: TRBJ2-5
CDR3: CASSRGVAGGLQETQYF

length: 15
V: TRBV6-2/TRBV6-3
J: TRBJ2-5
CDR3: CASSYYSNRQETQYF

length: 15
V: TRBV20-1
J: TRBJ1-5
CDR3: CSARAGGQEGQPQHF

length: 19
V: TRBV6-1
J: TRBJ1-5
CDR3: CASSEPQYSGTRNNQPQHF

length: 16
V: TRBV2
J: TRBJ2-3
CDR3: CASRVLLAGGRDTQYF

length: 16
V: TRBV24-1
J: TRBJ2-1
CDR3: CATSTGVSGRGNEQFF

length: 13
V: TRBV4-1
J: TRBJ2-7
CDR3: CASSFRLAHEQYF

length: 13
V: TRBV27
J: TRBJ1-1
CDR3: CASSYIGNTEAFF

length: 15
V: TRBV4-1
J: TRBJ2-7
CDR3: CASSHGQGFVYEQYF

length: 16
V: TRBV9
J: TRBJ2-3
CDR3: CASSGLAGATTDTQYF

length: 14
V: TRBV20-1
J: TRBJ2-3
CDR3: CSALSAGSTDTQYF

length: 16
V: TRBV12-3/TRBV12-4
J: NA
CDR3: CASSSLAGIGRETQYF

length: 14
V: TRBV4-2
J: TRBJ2-1
CDR3: CASSQRGDYNEQFF

length: 12
V: TRBV29-1
J: TRBJ1-1
CDR3: CSGGQLNTEAFF

length: 16
V: TRBV5-6
J: TRBJ2-1
CDR3: CASSSYTRTEYNEQFF